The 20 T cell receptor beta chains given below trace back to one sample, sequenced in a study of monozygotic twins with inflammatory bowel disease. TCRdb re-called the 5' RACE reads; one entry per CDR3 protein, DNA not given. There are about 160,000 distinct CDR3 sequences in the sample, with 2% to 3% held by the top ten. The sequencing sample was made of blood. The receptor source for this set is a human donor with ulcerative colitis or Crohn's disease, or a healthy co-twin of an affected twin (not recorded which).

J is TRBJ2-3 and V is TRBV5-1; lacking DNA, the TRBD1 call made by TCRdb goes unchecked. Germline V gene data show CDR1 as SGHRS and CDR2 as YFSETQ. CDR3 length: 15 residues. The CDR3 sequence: CASSLPSGAGDTQYF.

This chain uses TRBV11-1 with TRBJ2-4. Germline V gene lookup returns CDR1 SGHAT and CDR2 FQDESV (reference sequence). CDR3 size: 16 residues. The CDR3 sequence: CASSLIRGGPKNIQYF.

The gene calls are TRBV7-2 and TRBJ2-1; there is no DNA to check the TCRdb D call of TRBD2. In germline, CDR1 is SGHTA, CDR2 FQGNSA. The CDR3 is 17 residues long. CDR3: CASSLVLGTSVLNEQFF.

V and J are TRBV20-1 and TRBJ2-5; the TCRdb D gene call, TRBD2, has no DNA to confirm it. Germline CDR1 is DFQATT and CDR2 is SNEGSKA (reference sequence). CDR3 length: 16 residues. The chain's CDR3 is CSARDGTSVHQETQYF.

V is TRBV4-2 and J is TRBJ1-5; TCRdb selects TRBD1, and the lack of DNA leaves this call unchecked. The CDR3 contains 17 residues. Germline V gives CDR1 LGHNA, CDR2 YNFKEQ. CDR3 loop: CASSQSRPVGSNQPQHF.

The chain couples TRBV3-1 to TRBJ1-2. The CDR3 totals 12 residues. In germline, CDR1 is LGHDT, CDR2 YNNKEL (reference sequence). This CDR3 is CASSQVPYGYTF. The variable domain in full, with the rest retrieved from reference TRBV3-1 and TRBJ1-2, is DTAVSQTPKYLVTQMGNDKSIKCEQNLGHDTMYWYKQDSKKFLKIMFSYNNKELIINETVPNRFSPKSPDKAHLNLHINSLELGDSAVYFCASSQVPYGYTFGSGTRLTVV.

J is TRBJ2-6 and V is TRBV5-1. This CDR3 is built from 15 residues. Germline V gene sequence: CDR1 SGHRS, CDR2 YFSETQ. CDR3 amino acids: CASSMGGSGANVLTF.

CDR3 in amino acids: CAISDTRAGTGAHGYTF. The chain couples TRBV10-3 to TRBJ1-2; TCRdb gives TRBD1 as the D gene, but with no DNA this cannot be confirmed. The CDR3 contains 17 residues. CDR1 and CDR2 from the germline V gene are ENHRY and SYGVKD.

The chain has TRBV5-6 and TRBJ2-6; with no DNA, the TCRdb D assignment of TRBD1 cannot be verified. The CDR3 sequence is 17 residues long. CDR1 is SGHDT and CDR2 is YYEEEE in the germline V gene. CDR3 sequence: CASSLELEQGWANVLTF.

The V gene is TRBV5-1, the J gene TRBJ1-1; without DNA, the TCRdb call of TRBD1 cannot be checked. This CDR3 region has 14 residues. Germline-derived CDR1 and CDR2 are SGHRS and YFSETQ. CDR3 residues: CASEGAGENTEAFF.

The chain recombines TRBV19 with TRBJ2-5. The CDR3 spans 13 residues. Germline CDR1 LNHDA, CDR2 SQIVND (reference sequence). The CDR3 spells CASSIANQETQYF.

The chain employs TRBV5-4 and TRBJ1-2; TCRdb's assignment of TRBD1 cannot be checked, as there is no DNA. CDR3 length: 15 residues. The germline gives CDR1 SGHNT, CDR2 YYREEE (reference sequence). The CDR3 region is CASSLGTGINYGYTF.

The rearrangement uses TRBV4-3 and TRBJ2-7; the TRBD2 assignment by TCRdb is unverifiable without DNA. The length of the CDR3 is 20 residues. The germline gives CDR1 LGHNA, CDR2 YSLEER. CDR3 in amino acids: CASSQVKNGGWLAGYYEQYF.

CDR3 amino acids: CASCLQGAYEQYF. The chain is built from TRBV6-2 or TRBV6-3 and TRBJ2-7; TCRdb's D call, TRBD1, is unchecked because there is no DNA. CDR3 size: 13 residues. Germline V gene lookup returns CDR1 MNHEY and CDR2 SVGEGT.

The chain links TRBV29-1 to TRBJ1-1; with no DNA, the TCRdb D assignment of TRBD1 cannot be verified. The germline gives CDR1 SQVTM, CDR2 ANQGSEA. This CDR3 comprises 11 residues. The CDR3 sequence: CSEGAPTEAFF.

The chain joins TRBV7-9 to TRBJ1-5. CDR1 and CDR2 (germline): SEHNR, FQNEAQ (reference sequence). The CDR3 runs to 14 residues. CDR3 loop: CASSLVSGNQPQHF.

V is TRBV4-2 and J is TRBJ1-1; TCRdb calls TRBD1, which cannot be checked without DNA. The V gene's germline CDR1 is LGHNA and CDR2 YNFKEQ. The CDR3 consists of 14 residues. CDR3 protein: CASSQDGGNTEAFF.

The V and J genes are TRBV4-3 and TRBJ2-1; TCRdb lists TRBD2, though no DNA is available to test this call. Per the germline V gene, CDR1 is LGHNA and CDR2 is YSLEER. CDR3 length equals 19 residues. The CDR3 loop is CASSPLMTSGSISYNEQFF.

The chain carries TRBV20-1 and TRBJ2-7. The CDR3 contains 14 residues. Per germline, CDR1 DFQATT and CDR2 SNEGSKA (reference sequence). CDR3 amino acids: CSARVAQSSYEQYF.

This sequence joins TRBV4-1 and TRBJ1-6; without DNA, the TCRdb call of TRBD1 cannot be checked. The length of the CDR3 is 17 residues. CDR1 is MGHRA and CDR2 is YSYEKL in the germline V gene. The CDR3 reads CASSQGGGGRGNSPLHF.